This T cell receptor (beta chain) was recovered during a study of graft-versus-host responses after intestinal transplantation. As for the study in general: Induction using anti-thymocyte globulin, followed by tacrolimus and steroids for two to three years, was given to all recipients. Study observations and caveats: Declines in HvG clones occurring early post-transplant were associated with peak circulating GvH clone levels. Clonal ratios of graft-versus-host to host-versus-graft in allografts were high for patients exhibiting graft-donor T cell macrochimerism. Investigators detected GvH clones in recipient marrow, with some emerging earlier in ileum or blood.

This CDR3 has 16 residues. Germline values: CDR1 MGHRA, CDR2 YSYEKL. V gave up 2 bases and J gave up 5 bases, with 15 bases separating them. Concerning this clone itself: As yet, its antigen is unknown.

TCRdb's table, derived via immunoSEQ multiplex PCR, lists solely in-frame clones and lacks some. This table has approximately 49,000 clones, approximately 95% appearing once. Material: unstimulated CD8+ T cells sorted from spleen or lymph node cells, obtained before transplant. The sequence was obtained from a human donor who was the organ donor for an intestinal transplant. The genes are TRBV4-1 and TRBJ2-2; weak D call: TRBD1 (6 bases). The CDR3 nucleotides are TGCGCCAGCAGCCAACCTATTTGGCAGGGGACCGGGGAGCTGTTTTTT. Translating gives CASSQPIWQGTGELFF.